This T cell receptor (beta chain) comes out of a study of cytomegalovirus exposure and HLA in healthy donors. Produced via immunoSEQ multiplex PCR; TCRdb's table is partial and in-frame only. This sample yields around 100,000 clones, of which about 95% are seen a single time; roughly 0.89% belongs to the top ten. V trimming: 1 base; J trimming: 2 bases; junction bases outside the gene matches: 13. Germline CDR1 reads SGHRS; CDR2 reads YFSETQ. The CDR3 loop spans 19 amino acids. The rearrangement joins TRBV5-1 to TRBJ2-7; 12 nucleotides line up with TRBD2. The sequenced sample was PBMCs. The receptor's source is a woman younger than 30 in good health and CMV-seronegative. The CDR3 nucleotides are TGCGCCAGCAGCTTGTCCCCTTTGACTAGCGGGAGTTTGGCCTACGAGCAGTACTTC. Its protein product is CASSLSPLTSGSLAYEQYF.